In its sample, the clone carrying this TCR beta chain was seen many times. Hyperthyroidism of Graves' type that showed no ophthalmopathy progression within 18 months was stable. Hyperthyroidism was newly diagnosed in patients aged 18 to 65 (duration under 2 months). V lost 3 bases to trimming and J lost 2 bases; unmatched junction nucleotides: 4. The CDR3 has 15 amino acids. Germline V gene sequence: CDR1 MDHEN, CDR2 SYDVKM. This sample was taken from a study of T cells in Graves' hyperthyroidism and ophthalmopathy. RNA transcripts yielded amplified TCR beta CDR3 regions. The HTBI set primed first-round TCR CDR3 RT-PCR. Via MiXCR, TCRdb re-called the multiplex PCR reads, giving one row per CDR3 protein. The sample has approximately 740,000 distinct CDR3 sequences; 12% to 15% are singletons.

The V call is TRBV28, the J call TRBJ2-3, with TRBD2 identical over 8 bases. This receptor was identified in a young woman with Graves' hyperthyroidism. The sequencing sample was made of blood. As DNA, the CDR3 is TGTGCCAGCAGTTTGACTAGCGAAAACACAGATACGCAGTATTTT. This gives the protein CASSLTSENTDTQYF.